The 21 T cell receptor beta chains listed next were all sequenced from one sample in a study of cytomegalovirus exposure and HLA in healthy donors. The PCR made use of 60 Vbeta and 13 Jbeta primers. Only in-frame clones appear in the TCRdb table, and some are missing; sequencing was by immunoSEQ multiplex PCR. Recorded for this sample: more than 130,000 clones. The sample consisted of PBMCs. The receptors shown here come from a man between 40 and 49 years old in good health and CMV-seronegative.

V and J are TRBV25-1 and TRBJ2-2; tentative D call: TRBD2 (5 bases). Per germline, CDR1 MGHDK and CDR2 SYGVNS. V lost 0 bases, J lost 6 bases, and 11 bases lay in between. The CDR3 contains 15 residues. DNA for the CDR3: TGTGCCAGCAGTGAATACCGGGGTTTGGCCGGGGAGCTGTTTTTT. Its translation is CASSEYRGLAGELFF.

The genes are TRBV5-1 and TRBJ2-7, with 9 bases that match TRBD1. The V and J ends lost 2 bases and 2 bases, in that order; junction bases with no gene match: 2. Per the germline V gene, CDR1 is SGHRS and CDR2 is YFSETQ. The CDR3 covers 14 residues. CDR3 sequence: CASSFNRGPYEQYF. The CDR3 nucleotides are TGCGCCAGCAGCTTCAACAGGGGGCCCTACGAGCAGTACTTC.

This sequence joins TRBV9 and TRBJ2-5; 9 nucleotides align to TRBD1. The CDR3 is 14 amino acids. V shed 3 bases and J 14 bases; nucleotides not matched to a gene: 14. CDR1 is SGDLS and CDR2 is YYNGEE in the germline V gene. The CDR3 protein is CASSGTGAERPIYF. The CDR3 bases are TGTGCCAGCAGCGGGACAGGGGCCGAGAGACCCATTTACTTC.

The gene calls are TRBV6-6 and TRBJ1-2; the D gene is possibly TRBD1 (6 bases). The V end lost 6 bases, the J end lost 8 bases, and 16 bases lay between the germline ends. The V gene's germline CDR1 is MNHNY and CDR2 SVGAGI (reference sequence). The CDR3 extends over 13 amino acids. This CDR3 reads CASRSDRKGGYTF. The CDR3 DNA reads TGTGCCAGCAGAAGCGACAGGAAAGGAGGCTACACCTTC.

The chain recombines TRBV5-4 with TRBJ1-4; possibly TRBD1 for D (5 bases). Per germline, CDR1 SGHNT and CDR2 YYREEE (reference sequence). Trimming left V 0 bases short and J 0 bases short, with 9 bases between. The CDR3 runs 16 residues. CDR3 nucleotide sequence: TGTGCCAGCAGCTTGGATGGGGGGGCAACTAATGAAAAACTGTTTTTT. Amino acids: CASSLDGGATNEKLFF.

This chain connects TRBV5-1 to TRBJ2-7; 7 bases align to TRBD1. Germline V gene data show CDR1 as SGHRS and CDR2 as YFSETQ. The CDR3 runs 12 residues. The V gene end was trimmed by 3 bases and the J gene end by 4 bases; junction bases not matched to a gene: 1. For the CDR3, the DNA is TGCGCCAGCAGCTGGGACAGATACGAGCAGTACTTC. It yields the protein CASSWDRYEQYF.

The chain has TRBV19 and TRBJ2-3; TRBD1 matches at 7 bases. The CDR3 has 14 amino acids. Germline CDR1 reads LNHDA; CDR2 reads SQIVND (reference sequence). V lost 7 bases to trimming and J lost 2 bases; unmatched junction nucleotides: 6. The CDR3 DNA is TGTGCCAGTAAGGCAGGGGGAATCACAGATACGCAGTATTTT. This translates into CASKAGGITDTQYF.

This rearrangement joins TRBV7-2 to TRBJ2-5; unclear D gene. Deletions cut 6 bases from V and 0 bases from J, with 14 bases between. Germline values: CDR1 SGHTA, CDR2 FQGNSA. The CDR3 sequence is 15 residues long. The CDR3 coding sequence is TGTGCCAGCAGTCAGGCCCCCCAGGACCAAGAGACCCAGTACTTC. Its translation: CASSQAPQDQETQYF.

This sequence joins TRBV2 and TRBJ2-3, with D perhaps TRBD1 (6 bases). V was pared by 0 bases and J by 4 bases, with 11 bases between. The CDR3 extends over 15 amino acids. Germline V gene data show CDR1 as SNHLY and CDR2 as FYNNEI. CDR3 protein: CASSEASQGPDTQYF. The CDR3 DNA reads as TGTGCCAGCAGTGAAGCGTCCCAGGGGCCAGATACGCAGTATTTT.

This sequence joins TRBV11-3 and TRBJ2-1, with 7 bases identical to TRBD1. Germline lookup yields CDR1 SGHNT and CDR2 YENEEA. Trimming cost V 5 bases and J 7 bases; bases outside gene matches: 11. This CDR3 is 15 amino acids long. The CDR3 nucleotides read TGTGCCAGCAGCCCAGGGGGTATGACAAGAAATGAGCAGTTCTTC. It translates to CASSPGGMTRNEQFF.

The gene calls are TRBV7-8 and TRBJ1-2, with TRBD1 matching 10 bases. This CDR3 spans 17 amino acids. The V gene's germline CDR1 is SGHVS and CDR2 FQNEAQ. The V and J ends lost 5 bases and 7 bases, in that order; junction bases with no gene match: 16. CDR3 coding DNA: TGTGCCAGCAGCCAACTACTCTCAGCCGGGACAGGGGCTGGCTACACCTTC. This sequence encodes CASSQLLSAGTGAGYTF.

The J gene is TRBJ1-5, the V gene TRBV29-1; 10 positions agree with TRBD1. This CDR3 region has 12 residues. CDR1 is SQVTM and CDR2 is ANQGSEA in the germline V gene. V lost 7 bases to trimming and J lost 13 bases; unmatched junction nucleotides: 10. The CDR3 is CSACGQGGDQHF. CDR3 nucleotides: TGCAGCGCCTGCGGACAGGGGGGAGATCAGCATTTT. Together with reference TRBV29-1 and TRBJ1-5, the CDR3 gives the full variable domain: SAVISQKPSRDICQRGTSLTIQCQVDSQVTMMFWYRQQPGQSLTLIATANQGSEATYESGFVIDKFPISRPNLTFSTLTVSNMSPEDSSIYLCSACGQGGDQHFGDGTRLSIL.

The gene calls are TRBV7-2 and TRBJ2-2, with TRBD1 matching over 9 bases. The CDR3 has 16 amino acids. CDR1 is SGHTA and CDR2 is FQGNSA in the germline V gene. The V gene end was trimmed by 1 base and the J gene end by 3 bases; junction bases not matched to a gene: 3. CDR3 nucleotides: TGTGCCAGCAGCTTAGTAAGGACAGGGGACACCGGGGAGCTGTTTTTT. It translates to CASSLVRTGDTGELFF.

The V call is TRBV27, the J call TRBJ1-6; D is undetermined. There are 15 residues in the CDR3. Germline V gene sequence: CDR1 MNHEY, CDR2 SMNVEV (reference sequence). The V and J ends lost 8 bases and 7 bases respectively, with 18 bases between them. The CDR3 bases are TGTGCCAGCTCCGGACGGAGGAGGAACAATTCACCCCTCCACTTT. Residues: CASSGRRRNNSPLHF.

This sequence joins TRBV5-4 and TRBJ2-5; TRBD1 aligns across 7 bases. The ends lost 4 bases at V and 3 bases at J; junction bases unmatched: 3. The germline V gene has CDR1 SGHNT and CDR2 YYREEE (reference sequence). The length of the CDR3 is 13 residues. In DNA, the CDR3 is TGTGCCAGCAGCGCCGGGACAGAAGAGACCCAGTACTTC. Amino acid sequence: CASSAGTEETQYF.

V and J are TRBV14 and TRBJ2-1, with 8 nucleotides matching TRBD2. Germline values: CDR1 SGHDN, CDR2 FVKESK. The CDR3 is 15 amino acids. Trimming removed 1 base from V and 9 bases from J; junction bases left unmatched: 8. The CDR3 DNA sequence: TGTGCCAGCAGCCAAGGGGCCCACCGGGGGGGTGAGCAGTTCTTC. Its protein is CASSQGAHRGGEQFF.

CDR3 in DNA: TGCGCCAGCAGTGGGGGGGGAAACGAGCAGTACTTC. This codes for CASSGGGNEQYF. The V gene is TRBV5-1, the J gene TRBJ2-7, with 7 bases fitting TRBD2. Germline lookup yields CDR1 SGHRS and CDR2 YFSETQ. The CDR3 loop spans 12 amino acids. Germline trimming cut 5 bases from V and 5 bases from J; bases unmatched to any gene: 4. Complete variable domain (other parts from reference TRBV5-1 and TRBJ2-7): KAGVTQTPRYLIKTRGQQVTLSCSPISGHRSVSWYQQTPGQGLQFLFEYFSETQRNKGNFPGRFSGRQFSNSRSEMNVSTLELGDSALYLCASSGGGNEQYFGPGTRLTVT.

This chain joins TRBV5-1 and TRBJ2-7; D is perhaps TRBD2 (5 bases). V was clipped by 4 bases and J by 1 base, with 12 bases between them. The CDR3 is 14 residues long. Looked up from germline, CDR1 is SGHRS and CDR2 is YFSETQ. The CDR3 coding sequence is TGCGCCAGCAGCCTTTTGGGAGTTTCCTACGAGCAGTACTTC. Translated: CASSLLGVSYEQYF.

V and J are TRBV19 and TRBJ1-3, with 7 positions matching TRBD1. With V trimmed by 5 bases and J by 2 bases, 6 bases remained unmatched. The germline CDR1 and CDR2 sequences are LNHDA and SQIVND (reference sequence). The CDR3 totals 15 residues. In nucleotides, the CDR3 is TGTGCCAGTAGTCTCCAGACAGGGACTGGAAACACCATATATTTT. It translates to CASSLQTGTGNTIYF.

The rearrangement uses TRBV7-3 and TRBJ2-7; D not resolved. Germline V gene data show CDR1 as SGHTA and CDR2 as FQGTGA. Trimming pared 1 base from V and 6 bases from J, leaving 10 bases between. The CDR3 is 13 amino acids. The CDR3 DNA follows: TGTGCCAGCAGCTTAAAAGAGGTTGGCGAGCAGTACTTC. Its protein is CASSLKEVGEQYF.

The chain uses TRBV7-2 and TRBJ1-4; D uncertain. This CDR3 comprises 15 residues. The V gene's germline CDR1 is SGHTA and CDR2 FQGNSA. V gave up 5 bases and J gave up 0 bases, with 10 bases separating them. This CDR3 is CASSQNRATNEKLFF. In DNA form, the CDR3 reads TGTGCCAGCAGCCAGAACAGAGCAACTAATGAAAAACTGTTTTTT.